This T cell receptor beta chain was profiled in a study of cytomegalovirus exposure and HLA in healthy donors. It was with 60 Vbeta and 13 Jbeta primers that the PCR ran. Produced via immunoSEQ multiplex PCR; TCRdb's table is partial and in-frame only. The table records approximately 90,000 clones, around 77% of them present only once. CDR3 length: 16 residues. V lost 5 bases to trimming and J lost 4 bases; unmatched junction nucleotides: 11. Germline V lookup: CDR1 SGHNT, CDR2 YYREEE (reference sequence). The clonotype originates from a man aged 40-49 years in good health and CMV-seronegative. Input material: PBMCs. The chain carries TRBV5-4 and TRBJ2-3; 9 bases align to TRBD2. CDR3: CASRPMGGGAADTQYF. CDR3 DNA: TGTGCCAGCAGGCCGATGGGCGGGGGGGCCGCAGATACGCAGTATTTT.